These 6 T cell receptor beta chains came from one sample sequenced in a study of beta chain features in type 1 diabetes. Findings and limits, study-wide: Significant though moderate, a shortening of TCRB CDR3s appeared in all four CD4+ subsets of Type 1 diabetes patients.

The authors reverse transcribed all of the isolated RNA, so sequencing captured expressed TCRB transcripts. Profiled with immunoSEQ multiplex PCR; TCRdb holds only in-frame clones, not every one. The data hold around 180,000 clones, with approximately 7.9% observed a single time. Antigen specificity for these receptors is unknown. The sample comprised central memory CD4+ T cells from blood. The source of these receptors is a man younger than 35 with type 1 diabetes.

This clone was seen a handful of times. The rearrangement joins TRBV4-2 to TRBJ2-1; weak D call: TRBD2 (6 bases). The CDR3 is 16 amino acids. The germline gives CDR1 LGHNA, CDR2 YNFKEQ. V shed 3 bases and J shed 9 bases, with 21 bases lying between them. The CDR3 region is CASSHLLAPKAGEQFF. The CDR3, as DNA: TGTGCCAGCAGCCACCTTCTAGCGCCTAAAGCGGGTGAGCAGTTCTTC.

The chain is built from TRBV30 and TRBJ1-2; unclear D gene. The length of the CDR3 is 13 residues. Trimming took 4 bases from V and 0 from J, leaving 9 bases between them. Germline V gene data show CDR1 as GTSNPN and CDR2 as SVGIG (reference sequence). The CDR3 loop is CAWTIGANYGYTF. CDR3 in DNA: TGTGCCTGGACCATCGGAGCTAACTATGGCTACACCTTC.

This clone was counted a few times. The rearrangement uses TRBV4-2 and TRBJ2-2, with 8 bases identical to TRBD2. Germline CDR1 LGHNA, CDR2 YNFKEQ. The V gene end was trimmed by 0 bases and the J gene end by 3 bases; junction bases not matched to a gene: 0. The CDR3 runs to 15 residues. CDR3: CASSQELADTGELFF. The CDR3 DNA reads as TGTGCCAGCAGCCAAGAACTAGCGGACACCGGGGAGCTGTTTTTT.

This clone was observed a handful of times. The CDR3, as DNA: TGCGCCAGCAGCTTGGACTCCACCTCCTACGAGCAGTACTTC. Translated, it gives CASSLDSTSYEQYF. The J gene is TRBJ2-7, the V gene TRBV5-1; D remains unclear. Germline CDR1 reads SGHRS; CDR2 reads YFSETQ. The CDR3 has 14 residues. The V end was cut by 0 bases, the J end by 0 bases, with 7 bases between. The full variable domain, with the rest looked up from reference TRBV5-1 and TRBJ2-7, is KAGVTQTPRYLIKTRGQQVTLSCSPISGHRSVSWYQQTPGQGLQFLFEYFSETQRNKGNFPGRFSGRQFSNSRSEMNVSTLELGDSALYLCASSLDSTSYEQYFGPGTRLTVT.

This clone was counted a few times. V is TRBV5-1 and J is TRBJ2-2, with 7 bases that match TRBD2. J lost 6 bases, V lost 0 bases, and 5 bases had no gene match. Per germline, CDR1 SGHRS and CDR2 YFSETQ. The CDR3 runs to 15 residues. Here the CDR3 reads CASSLVTSEPGELFF. The CDR3 DNA reads TGCGCCAGCAGCTTGGTAACTAGCGAACCCGGGGAGCTGTTTTTT.

This clone was recorded a few times. V is TRBV6-5 and J is TRBJ2-1; D is unresolved. The CDR3 is 14 amino acids. Germline V gives CDR1 MNHEY, CDR2 SVGAGI. V lost 3 bases and J 4 bases, leaving 10 bases between the germline ends. CDR3 in amino acids: CASSYAGKYNEQFF. CDR3 sequence (DNA): TGTGCCAGCAGTTATGCTGGCAAGTACAATGAGCAGTTCTTC.